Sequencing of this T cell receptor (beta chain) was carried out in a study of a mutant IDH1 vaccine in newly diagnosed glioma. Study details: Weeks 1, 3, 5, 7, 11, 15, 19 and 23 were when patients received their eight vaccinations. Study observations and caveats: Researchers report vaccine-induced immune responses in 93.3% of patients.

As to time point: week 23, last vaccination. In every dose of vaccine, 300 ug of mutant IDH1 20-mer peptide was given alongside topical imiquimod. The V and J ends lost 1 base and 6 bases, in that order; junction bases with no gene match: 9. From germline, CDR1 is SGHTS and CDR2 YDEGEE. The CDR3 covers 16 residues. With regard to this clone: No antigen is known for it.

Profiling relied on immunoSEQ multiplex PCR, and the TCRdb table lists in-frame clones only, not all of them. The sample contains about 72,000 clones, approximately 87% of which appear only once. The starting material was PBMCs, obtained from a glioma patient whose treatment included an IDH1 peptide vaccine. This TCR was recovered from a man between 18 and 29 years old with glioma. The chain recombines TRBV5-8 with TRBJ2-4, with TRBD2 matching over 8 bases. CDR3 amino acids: CASSLLLGGLVNIQYF. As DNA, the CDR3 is TGTGCCAGCAGCTTGTTATTGGGGGGACTAGTAAACATTCAGTACTTC.